Below are 21 T cell receptor beta chains sequenced from a single sample in a study of blood T cell repertoires in COVID-19. Assay used: immunoSEQ multiplex PCR; TCRdb lists only in-frame clones, some missing. Of hundreds of thousands of clones detected, around 90% appear once; the ten largest clones hold about 1.5%. The specimen was PBMCs or T cells enriched from blood (not recorded which). These receptors all come from a woman between 18 and 29 years old with acute COVID-19.

This CDR3 reads CASSQEGGQYNEQFF. The CDR3 DNA sequence: TGCGCCAGCAGCCAAGAAGGGGGCCAGTACAATGAGCAGTTCTTC. The V and J genes are TRBV4-1 and TRBJ2-1, with TRBD1 matching 7 bases. Germline CDR1 is MGHRA and CDR2 is YSYEKL. Trimming at V came to 0 bases and at J to 4 bases, leaving 3 bases not matched to a gene. The CDR3 runs 15 residues.

The rearrangement links TRBV7-2 to TRBJ1-2; 7 bases line up with TRBD1. CDR3 size: 13 residues. The germline CDR1 and CDR2 sequences are SGHTA and FQGNSA. The ends lost 2 bases at V and 6 bases at J; junction bases unmatched: 3. CDR3: CASSLTQGNGYTF. CDR3 nucleotides: TGTGCCAGCAGCTTAACACAGGGGAATGGCTACACCTTC.

The J gene is TRBJ2-5, the V gene TRBV11-2; 7 bases are shared with TRBD2. The CDR3 sequence is 17 residues long. V was pared by 1 base and J by 0 bases, with 8 bases of the junction left unmatched. Germline CDR1 reads SGHAT; CDR2 reads FQNNGV. CDR3 coding DNA: TGTGCCAGCAGCTTAGGGGCCAAGGGAGGGTACCAAGAGACCCAGTACTTC. Translating it yields CASSLGAKGGYQETQYF.

This chain uses TRBV4-3 with TRBJ2-3; 9 bases align to TRBD2. The length of the CDR3 is 18 residues. Per the germline V gene, CDR1 is LGHNA and CDR2 is YSLEER. V lost 0 bases to trimming and J lost 2 bases; unmatched junction nucleotides: 9. The CDR3 DNA reads TGCGCCAGCAGCCAAGATGCCCTGGCGGGAGGGTCCACAGATACGCAGTATTTT. Translated, it gives CASSQDALAGGSTDTQYF.

This chain links TRBV10-3 with TRBJ2-7, with 8 bases lining up with TRBD1. Germline V gene lookup returns CDR1 ENHRY and CDR2 SYGVKD. This CDR3 region has 13 residues. Losses at the gene ends were 4 bases for V and 4 bases for J; bases not matched to a gene: 3. In nucleotides, the CDR3 is TGTGCCATCAGTGCGAGGACAGGGTACGAGCAGTACTTC. Its translation: CAISARTGYEQYF.

This clone was observed a few times. This rearrangement joins TRBV19 to TRBJ2-7; 8 bases map to TRBD1. CDR1 LNHDA and CDR2 SQIVND come from the germline V gene (reference sequence). V was pared by 4 bases and J by 3 bases, with 8 bases of the junction left unmatched. The CDR3 is made up of 15 amino acids. CDR3 sequence (DNA): TGTGCCAGTAGTAGCACACCGGGACAGGTCTACGAGCAGTACTTC. Its translation: CASSSTPGQVYEQYF.

The chain carries TRBV9 and TRBJ2-2, with 8 bases aligning to TRBD1. V was clipped by 4 bases and J by 4 bases; unmatched bases: 6. This CDR3 region has 15 residues. CDR1 and CDR2 from the germline V gene are SGDLS and YYNGEE. Here the CDR3 reads CASSPRDRGTGELFF. The CDR3 nucleotides are TGTGCCAGCAGCCCCCGCGACAGGGGCACCGGGGAGCTGTTTTTT.

A few counts support this clone. CDR3 bases: TGTGCCTGGAGTGTAGGACAGGGCACCTATGGCTACACCTTC. Translated: CAWSVGQGTYGYTF. This chain connects TRBV30 to TRBJ1-2; 8 bases match TRBD1. J gave up 4 bases and V 0 bases, and 4 bases lay outside the gene matches. The CDR3 runs 14 residues. CDR1 GTSNPN and CDR2 SVGIG come from the germline V gene (reference sequence).

The gene calls are TRBV12-3 or TRBV12-4 and TRBJ1-5; D not resolved. The V end was cut by 3 bases, the J end by 4 bases, with 7 bases between. The CDR3 runs to 13 residues. CDR3 residues: CASSLQRNQPQHF. The CDR3 DNA sequence: TGTGCCAGCAGTTTGCAGCGGAATCAGCCCCAGCATTTT.

The chain employs TRBV5-6 and TRBJ1-3; D is possibly TRBD1 (5 bases). Trimming removed 4 bases from V and 0 bases from J, with 8 bases in between. This CDR3 contains 14 residues. Germline V gene sequence: CDR1 SGHDT, CDR2 YYEEEE. The CDR3 region has the DNA TGTGCCAGCAGCCGGGGGGGCTCTGGAAACACCATATATTTT. This sequence encodes CASSRGGSGNTIYF.

V is TRBV9 and J is TRBJ2-1; TRBD2 matches at 10 bases. Germline assignment: CDR1 SGDLS and CDR2 YYNGEE. The V and J ends lost 0 bases and 4 bases, in that order; junction bases with no gene match: 13. This CDR3 region has 19 residues. The CDR3 protein is CASSVDWASGSEGYNEQFF. CDR3 bases: TGTGCCAGCAGCGTAGACTGGGCTAGCGGGAGCGAGGGTTACAATGAGCAGTTCTTC.

The rearrangement links TRBV5-1 to TRBJ2-1; 8 bases are shared with TRBD2. CDR1 and CDR2 from the germline V gene are SGHRS and YFSETQ. The length of the CDR3 is 16 residues. The J segment lost 1 base and the V segment lost 4 bases, leaving 7 bases of the junction unmatched. For the CDR3, the DNA is TGCGCCAGCAGCCACCCTTCTAGCGGGTCCTACAATGAGCAGTTCTTC. It translates to CASSHPSSGSYNEQFF.

This rearrangement joins TRBV6-5 to TRBJ2-7; 8 positions match TRBD1. Germline V gives CDR1 MNHEY, CDR2 SVGAGI. V trimming: 6 bases; J trimming: 3 bases; junction bases outside the gene matches: 10. This CDR3 region has 15 residues. The CDR3 sequence: CASSPLRTGSYEQYF. Here the CDR3 DNA reads TGTGCCAGCAGCCCACTCCGGACAGGGAGCTACGAGCAGTACTTC.

V is TRBV28 and J is TRBJ2-3, with TRBD1 identical over 8 bases. J was trimmed by 1 base and V by 5 bases; bases with no gene match: 8. The germline gives CDR1 MDHEN, CDR2 SYDVKM. The CDR3 extends over 16 amino acids. Written as DNA, the CDR3 is TGTGCCAGCAGTGATCCACGACAGGGGCGCACAGATACGCAGTATTTT. Its protein is CASSDPRQGRTDTQYF. Supplemented by reference TRBV28 and TRBJ2-3, the full variable domain reads DVKVTQSSRYLVKRTGEKVFLECVQDMDHENMFWYRQDPGLGLRLIYFSYDVKMKEKGDIPEGYSVSREKKERFSLILESASTNQTSMYLCASSDPRQGRTDTQYFGPGTRLTVL.

The CDR3 sequence is CASSSDRLAYNEQFF. The CDR3 DNA sequence: TGTGCCAGCAGCTCAGACCGACTAGCCTACAATGAGCAGTTCTTC. V gene TRBV11-2 combines with J gene TRBJ2-1; D may be TRBD2 (6 bases). Germline CDR1 is SGHAT and CDR2 is FQNNGV. This CDR3 has 15 amino acids. The V and J ends lost 4 bases and 2 bases respectively, with 12 bases between them.

This clone was counted between two and nine times. The chain is built from TRBV7-8 and TRBJ2-1; D is unclear. This CDR3 region has 13 residues. V dropped 0 bases and J dropped 6 bases, with 6 bases sitting between them. The V gene's germline CDR1 is SGHVS and CDR2 FQNEAQ. CDR3 nucleotides: TGTGCCAGCAGCTTAGCTCTCCGCAATGAGCAGTTCTTC. Amino acid sequence: CASSLALRNEQFF.

The chain joins TRBV6-5 to TRBJ1-1; D is ambiguous. V was trimmed by 2 bases and J by 2 bases, leaving 12 bases between them. Germline assignment: CDR1 MNHEY and CDR2 SVGAGI. The CDR3 runs 15 residues. The CDR3 bases are TGTGCCAGCAGTTACAGGTCGCGGGGTAACACTGAAGCTTTCTTT. Its protein product is CASSYRSRGNTEAFF.

Here the CDR3 reads CASINRGYNSPLHF. The CDR3 region has the DNA TGTGCCAGCATAAACAGGGGTTATAATTCACCCCTCCACTTT. The rearrangement uses TRBV28 and TRBJ1-6; 7 nucleotides align to TRBD1. This CDR3 has 14 residues. Per germline, CDR1 MDHEN and CDR2 SYDVKM. With 7 bases clipped from V and 4 bases from J, the junction kept 4 bases outside the gene matches.

The rearrangement uses TRBV19 and TRBJ2-7, with TRBD1 matching 7 bases. V shed 4 bases and J 3 bases; nucleotides not matched to a gene: 3. The CDR3 loop spans 13 amino acids. The germline V gene encodes CDR1 LNHDA and CDR2 SQIVND (reference sequence). CDR3 coding DNA: TGTGCCAGTAGTACCGACAGGGACTACGAGCAGTACTTC. It codes for CASSTDRDYEQYF.

V gene TRBV7-2 combines with J gene TRBJ1-3, with D perhaps matching TRBD1 (6 bases). Trimming shortened V by 1 base and J by 4 bases, and 11 bases separated the two germline ends. The CDR3 extends over 15 amino acids. CDR1 SGHTA and CDR2 FQGNSA come from the germline V gene. CDR3 sequence (DNA): TGTGCCAGCAGCTTAGAGGGGGTCTTAGGAAACACCATATATTTT. It encodes CASSLEGVLGNTIYF.

This rearrangement joins TRBV18 to TRBJ2-1; TRBD2 aligns across 10 bases. The germline CDR1 and CDR2 sequences are KGHSH and LQKENI. The CDR3 length is 16 residues. V lost 4 bases and J lost 9; bases outside the gene matches: 12. The CDR3 nucleotides read TGTGCCAGCTCACAATCAAGCGGGAGGGCCGGGGGTGAGCAGTTCTTC. Amino acid sequence: CASSQSSGRAGGEQFF.